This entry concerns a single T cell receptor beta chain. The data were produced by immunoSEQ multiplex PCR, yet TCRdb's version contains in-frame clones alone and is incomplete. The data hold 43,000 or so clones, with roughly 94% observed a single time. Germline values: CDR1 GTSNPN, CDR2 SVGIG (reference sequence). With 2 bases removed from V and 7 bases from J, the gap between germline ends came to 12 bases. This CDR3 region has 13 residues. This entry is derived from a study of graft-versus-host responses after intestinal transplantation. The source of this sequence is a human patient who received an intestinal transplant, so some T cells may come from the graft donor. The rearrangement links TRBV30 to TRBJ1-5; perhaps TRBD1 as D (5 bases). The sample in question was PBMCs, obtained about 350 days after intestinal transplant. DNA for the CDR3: TGTGCCTGGAGTTGGGGGGTCGACCAGCCCCAGCATTTT. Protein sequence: CAWSWGVDQPQHF.